This T cell receptor (beta chain) comes out of a study of blood T cells in healthy people across ages. Next came a second PCR, run for about 6 to 11 cycles, which used a sample-barcoded 5' primer along with a J-beta primer mix. TCRdb called the 5' RACE reads again in MiXCR, with one record for every CDR3 protein. This sample has hundreds of thousands of distinct CDR3 sequences; 55% to 70% occur once, and the top ten carry approximately 20%. The CDR3 consists of 13 residues. The V end lost 0 bases, the J end lost 2 bases, and 4 bases lay between the germline ends. Germline CDR1 reads SGHKS; CDR2 reads YYEKEE (reference sequence). For this clonotype: Its cognate antigen is unknown.

Whole-study results and caveats: The study found more naive CD4+ cells and higher diversity in long-lived than aged donors. Measured against age, TCR beta diversity per million T cells decreased in a roughly linear manner.

The specimen was blood. The TCR was taken from a man between 25 and 39 years old in good health. The V call is TRBV5-5, the J call TRBJ2-3; no definite D call. The CDR3 region has the DNA TGTGCCAGCAGCTTGGGCTACACAGATACGCAGTATTTT. Translated, it gives CASSLGYTDTQYF.